The present TCR beta chain was sequenced within a study of blood T cell repertoires in COVID-19. For the study at large: The United States, Italy and Spain provided the acute and convalescent COVID-19 samples. In each case, the material was cDNA or gDNA derived from T cells, B-cell-depleted T cells, or PBMCs.

Authors' data handling: The authors estimated nucleated cell counts from reference gene primer amplification. Repertoires were generated with immunoSEQ multiplex PCR, while TCRdb's copy carries only in-frame clones and drops some. The V and J calls and clone size are taken from that table; D and trimming were inferred from the DNA. Here the sample spans fewer than 300,000 clones, around 86% being singletons. The V gene's germline CDR1 is SGHRS and CDR2 YFSETQ. The CDR3 loop spans 16 amino acids. Unmatched junction bases numbered 4, after V lost 4 bases and J lost 5 bases. This clonotype was sampled from a man aged 40-49 years who had recovered from COVID-19. V is TRBV5-1 and J is TRBJ2-3; TRBD2 matches at 16 bases. The sequenced sample was peripheral blood. The CDR3 DNA reads as TGCGCCAGCAGCCCGGGACTAGCGGGGGGGCAAGATACGCAGTATTTT. It translates to CASSPGLAGGQDTQYF.